A selection of T cell receptor beta chains follows, all from one sample in a study of blood T cell repertoires in COVID-19. Profiling relied on immunoSEQ multiplex PCR, and the TCRdb table lists in-frame clones only, not all of them. Among about 48,000 clones, approximately 87% were seen once, and the ten largest hold more than 15%. The specimen sequenced was peripheral blood. These TCRs come from a human donor in a cohort sampled during active COVID-19. Both conserved end residues are trimmed from each CDR3. The order of the fields is V gene, J gene, CDR3 protein.

v_call: TRBV7-2; j_call: TRBJ2-1; cdr3_aa: ASSLQGGRNGEQF
v_call: TRBV19; j_call: TRBJ1-1; cdr3_aa: ASSRGGQGVRVTEAF
v_call: TRBV18; j_call: TRBJ2-7; cdr3_aa: ASSLDRNSYEQY
v_call: TRBV5-1; j_call: TRBJ2-2; cdr3_aa: ASRSGGINTGELF
v_call: TRBV20-1; j_call: TRBJ2-3; cdr3_aa: SASQTSGGLRSTDTQY
v_call: TRBV14; j_call: TRBJ1-1; cdr3_aa: ASSQVGQFGNTEAF
v_call: TRBV4-2; j_call: TRBJ2-1; cdr3_aa: ASSQGLAGNEQF
v_call: TRBV7-9; j_call: TRBJ2-1; cdr3_aa: ASSFRGGLADNEQF
v_call: TRBV5-4; j_call: TRBJ2-5; cdr3_aa: ASSPSVSKETQY
v_call: TRBV10-1; j_call: TRBJ2-3; cdr3_aa: ASSPLGGVPDTQY
v_call: TRBV21-1; j_call: TRBJ1-1; cdr3_aa: ASIIGRRGAENTEAF
v_call: TRBV27; j_call: TRBJ1-3; cdr3_aa: ASSFGGTGNTIY
v_call: TRBV4-1; j_call: TRBJ1-2; cdr3_aa: ASSHARQGRFYGYT
v_call: TRBV6-2/TRBV6-3; j_call: TRBJ2-2; cdr3_aa: ASSYRSGWTGELF
v_call: TRBV19; j_call: TRBJ2-1; cdr3_aa: ASSISLQGRFYNEQF
v_call: TRBV7-8; j_call: TRBJ1-5; cdr3_aa: ASSRGGGPQH
v_call: TRBV3-1/TRBV3-2; j_call: TRBJ2-7; cdr3_aa: ASSPQRLAGVYEQY
v_call: TRBV20-1; j_call: TRBJ1-6; cdr3_aa: SASGTGFRSPLH
v_call: TRBV7-8; j_call: TRBJ2-7; cdr3_aa: ASSPRVSYEQY
v_call: TRBV6-5; j_call: TRBJ1-4; cdr3_aa: ASSPQGAHEKLF
v_call: TRBV2; j_call: TRBJ2-7; cdr3_aa: ASAGTSGPTSEY
v_call: TRBV29-1; j_call: TRBJ2-7; cdr3_aa: SVEGGTGSSYEQY
v_call: TRBV27; j_call: TRBJ1-5; cdr3_aa: ASSFGLPGQPQH
v_call: TRBV7-2; j_call: TRBJ2-5; cdr3_aa: ASSLEGLARETQY
v_call: TRBV6-5; j_call: TRBJ2-7; cdr3_aa: ASIKTSGEVYEQY
v_call: TRBV28; j_call: TRBJ1-1; cdr3_aa: ASSLWIEGQREAF
v_call: TRBV30; j_call: TRBJ1-2; cdr3_aa: AWSVMGGYGYT